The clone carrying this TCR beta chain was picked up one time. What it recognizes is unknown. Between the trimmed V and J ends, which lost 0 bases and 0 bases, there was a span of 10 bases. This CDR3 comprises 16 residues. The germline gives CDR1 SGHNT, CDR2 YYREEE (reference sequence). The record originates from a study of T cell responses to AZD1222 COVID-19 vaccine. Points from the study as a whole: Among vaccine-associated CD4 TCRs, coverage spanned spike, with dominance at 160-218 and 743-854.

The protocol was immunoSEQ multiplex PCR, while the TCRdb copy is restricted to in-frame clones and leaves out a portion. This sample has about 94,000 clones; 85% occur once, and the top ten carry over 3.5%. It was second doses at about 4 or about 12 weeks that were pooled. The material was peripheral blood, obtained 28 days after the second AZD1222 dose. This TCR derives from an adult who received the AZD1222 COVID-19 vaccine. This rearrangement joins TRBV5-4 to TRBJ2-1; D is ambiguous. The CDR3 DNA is TGTGCCAGCAGCTTGGGACACCGTAGCTCCTACAATGAGCAGTTCTTC. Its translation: CASSLGHRSSYNEQFF.